This TCR beta chain was profiled in a study of T cell changes during pregnancy in multiple sclerosis. Germline loops: CDR1 SGHVS, CDR2 FNYEAQ. CDR3 length equals 14 residues. V was clipped by 3 bases and J by 2 bases; unmatched bases: 2. Sequencing used immunoSEQ multiplex PCR; TCRdb keeps in-frame clones, though not all of them. The sample includes some 45,000 clones, roughly nine tenths seen only once; the top ten take 0.75% to 1%. The material was CD4+ T cells from peripheral blood mononuclear cells, obtained after pregnancy. The J gene is TRBJ1-1, the V gene TRBV7-6, with 8 bases matching TRBD1. The clonotype comes from a female donor with multiple sclerosis, enrolled in a pregnancy study. The DNA of the CDR3 is TGTGCCAGCAGCTTCGGGACAGGCAACACTGAAGCTTTCTTT. Its protein product is CASSFGTGNTEAFF. Using reference TRBV7-6 and TRBJ1-1 for the parts outside the CDR3, the full variable domain is GAGVSQSPRYKVTKRGQDVALRCDPISGHVSLYWYRQALGQGPEFLTYFNYEAQQDKSGLPNDRFSAERPEGSISTLTIQRTEQRDSAMYRCASSFGTGNTEAFFGQGTRLTVV.